This TCR beta chain was obtained from a study of lymphopenia after photon versus proton radiotherapy (dated by TCRdb to the late 2010s). Concerning the study at large: In patients with gastrointestinal tumors who developed high-grade lymphopenia, the study compared the immunological effects of photon radiation therapy with those of proton radiation therapy. A cohort of some 21 patients with gastrointestinal tumors who received either photon or proton therapy and subsequently developed lymphopenia was included. The study aimed to characterize how the two radiation modalities differ in their impact on the immune system. The paper's findings and limits, for the study overall: During treatment, patients who received photon therapy lost naive T cells and TCR diversity and gained effector/memory populations, whereas patients who received proton therapy remained relatively stable. Across the cohort, a larger post-nadir drop in TCR diversity was inversely correlated with overall survival time among patients who died. After the lymphocyte count nadir, photon-treated repertoires showed oligoclonal expansion, especially of CD8+ Temra cells, which drove the drop in diversity. The survival association was assessed only in patients who died, and better survival with proton therapy was presented by the authors as a possibility rather than a demonstrated result.

A word on this clone: This receptor's antigen is unknown. No much larger clonotype is one base removed from it; base qualities were not supplied.

Libraries were built with the immunoSEQ multiplex PCR assay. T cell repertoires were profiled with deep sequencing of rearranged TCR beta loci together with multiparametric flow cytometry. The table comes from immuneACCESS by way of TCRdb, which keeps in-frame sequences with V and J called. Part of the clones is missing from these tables; in studies checked, under half for an unresolved V gene and the rest for unknown reasons. The sample table shows under 9,500 clones, and around 94% are seen once. The ten largest make up 1.5% to 2% of the sample. V gives up 3 bases and J gives up 2 bases, and the segment between their germline ends measures 8 bases. From the cysteine up to the phenylalanine, the CDR3 has a length of 13 residues. The kept DNA is CDR3 alone, 39 bases in frame from the first base. CDR1 and CDR2 (MNHEY, SVGAGI) derive from the germline V gene.

The clonotype was recovered from a woman in her 50s with cholangiocarcinoma. Here the sequenced sample was peripheral blood, taken from a patient treated with photon-based radiotherapy. The sequence joins TRBV6-5 to TRBJ2-7, with the D gene uncertain. Here is the DNA: TGTGCCAGCAGTTATGACCGAACCTACGAGCAGTACTTC. The translation is CASSYDRTYEQYF.